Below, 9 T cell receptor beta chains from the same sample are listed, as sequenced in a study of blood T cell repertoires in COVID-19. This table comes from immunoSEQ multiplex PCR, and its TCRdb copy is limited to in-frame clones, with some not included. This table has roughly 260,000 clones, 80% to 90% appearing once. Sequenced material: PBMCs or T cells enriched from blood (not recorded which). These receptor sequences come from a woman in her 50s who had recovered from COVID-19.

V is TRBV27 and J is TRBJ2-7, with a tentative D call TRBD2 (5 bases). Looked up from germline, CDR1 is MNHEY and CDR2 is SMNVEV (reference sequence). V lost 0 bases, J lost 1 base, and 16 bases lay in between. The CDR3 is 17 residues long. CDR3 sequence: CASSLSAGQDSSYEQYF. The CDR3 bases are TGTGCCAGCAGTTTATCAGCCGGCCAGGACTCTTCCTACGAGCAGTACTTC.

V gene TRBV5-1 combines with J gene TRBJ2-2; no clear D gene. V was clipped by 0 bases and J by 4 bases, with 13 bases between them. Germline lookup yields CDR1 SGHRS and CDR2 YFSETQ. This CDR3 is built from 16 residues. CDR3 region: CASSLGHVVGTGELFF. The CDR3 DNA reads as TGCGCCAGCAGCTTGGGCCACGTGGTCGGCACCGGGGAGCTGTTTTTT. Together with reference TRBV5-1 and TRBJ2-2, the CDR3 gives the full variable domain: KAGVTQTPRYLIKTRGQQVTLSCSPISGHRSVSWYQQTPGQGLQFLFEYFSETQRNKGNFPGRFSGRQFSNSRSEMNVSTLELGDSALYLCASSLGHVVGTGELFFGEGSRLTVL.

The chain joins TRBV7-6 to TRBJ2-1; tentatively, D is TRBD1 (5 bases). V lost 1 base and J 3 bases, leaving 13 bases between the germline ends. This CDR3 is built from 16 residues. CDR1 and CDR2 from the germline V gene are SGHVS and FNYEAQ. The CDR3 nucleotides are TGTGCCAGCAGCTTAGTAGTAGGGGCCTACTACAATGAGCAGTTCTTC. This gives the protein CASSLVVGAYYNEQFF.

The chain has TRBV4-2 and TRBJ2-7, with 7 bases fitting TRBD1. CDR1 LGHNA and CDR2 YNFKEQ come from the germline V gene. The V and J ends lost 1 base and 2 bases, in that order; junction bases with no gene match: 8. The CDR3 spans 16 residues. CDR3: CASSQGWDSDPYEQYF. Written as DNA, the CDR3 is TGTGCCAGCAGCCAAGGTTGGGACAGCGACCCCTACGAGCAGTACTTC.

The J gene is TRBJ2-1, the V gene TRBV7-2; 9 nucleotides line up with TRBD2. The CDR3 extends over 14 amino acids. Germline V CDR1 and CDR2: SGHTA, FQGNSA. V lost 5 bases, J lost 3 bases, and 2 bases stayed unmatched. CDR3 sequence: CASSLTSGYNEQFF. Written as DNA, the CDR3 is TGTGCCAGCAGCCTGACTAGCGGCTACAATGAGCAGTTCTTC.

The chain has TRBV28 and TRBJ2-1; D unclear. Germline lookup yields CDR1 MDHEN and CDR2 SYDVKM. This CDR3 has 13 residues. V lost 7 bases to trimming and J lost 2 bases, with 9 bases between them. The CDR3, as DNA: TGTGCCAGCACCCTAGGAACCTACAATGAGCAGTTCTTC. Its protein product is CASTLGTYNEQFF.

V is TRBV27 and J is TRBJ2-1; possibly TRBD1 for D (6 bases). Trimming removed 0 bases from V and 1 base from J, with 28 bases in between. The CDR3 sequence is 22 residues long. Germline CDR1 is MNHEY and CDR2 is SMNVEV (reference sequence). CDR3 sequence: CASSLSYEVAGDRVGSYNEQFF. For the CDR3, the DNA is TGTGCCAGCAGTTTATCGTATGAGGTGGCAGGGGATCGGGTGGGGTCCTACAATGAGCAGTTCTTC.

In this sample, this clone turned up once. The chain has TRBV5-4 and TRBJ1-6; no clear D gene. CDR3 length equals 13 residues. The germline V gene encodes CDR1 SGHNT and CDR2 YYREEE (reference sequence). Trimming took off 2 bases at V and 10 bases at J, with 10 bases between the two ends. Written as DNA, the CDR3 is TGTGCCAGCAGCTTAGAGGGAGCCTCACCCCTCCACTTT. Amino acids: CASSLEGASPLHF.

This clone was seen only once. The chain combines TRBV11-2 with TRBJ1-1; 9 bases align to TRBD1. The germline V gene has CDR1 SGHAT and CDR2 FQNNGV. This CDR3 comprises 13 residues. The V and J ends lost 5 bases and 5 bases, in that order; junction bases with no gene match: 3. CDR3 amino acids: CASSPDRGTEAFF. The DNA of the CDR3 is TGTGCCAGCAGCCCGGACAGGGGAACTGAAGCTTTCTTT.